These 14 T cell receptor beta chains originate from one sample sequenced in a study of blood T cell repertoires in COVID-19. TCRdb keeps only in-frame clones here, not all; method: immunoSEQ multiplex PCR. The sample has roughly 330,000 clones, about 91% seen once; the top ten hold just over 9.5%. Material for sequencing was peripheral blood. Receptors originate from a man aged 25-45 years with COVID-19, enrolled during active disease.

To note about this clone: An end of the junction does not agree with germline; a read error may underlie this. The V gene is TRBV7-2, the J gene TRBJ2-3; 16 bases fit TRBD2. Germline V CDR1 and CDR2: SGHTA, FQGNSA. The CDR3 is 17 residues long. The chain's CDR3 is CASSLAGLAGGVDTQYF. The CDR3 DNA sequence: TGTGCCAGCAGCCTAGCGGGACTAGCGGGAGGGGTAGATACGCAGTATTTT.

CDR3 sequence reads: CASSQGGWGNQPQHF. CDR3 in DNA: TGTGCCAGCAGCCAAGGGGGCTGGGGCAATCAGCCCCAGCATTTT. The rearrangement links TRBV3-1 (or the pseudogene TRBV3-2) to TRBJ1-5; TRBD1 is a possible D gene (5 bases). The germline gives CDR1 LGHDT, CDR2 YNNKEL (reference sequence). The V gene lost 1 base and the J gene lost 2 bases, with 9 bases spanning the gap. The CDR3 runs 15 residues.

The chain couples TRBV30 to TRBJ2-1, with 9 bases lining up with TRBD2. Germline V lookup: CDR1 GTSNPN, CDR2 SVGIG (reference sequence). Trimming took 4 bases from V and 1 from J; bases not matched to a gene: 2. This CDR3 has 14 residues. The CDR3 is CAWTSGTSYNEQFF. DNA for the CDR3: TGTGCCTGGACTAGCGGGACGTCCTACAATGAGCAGTTCTTC. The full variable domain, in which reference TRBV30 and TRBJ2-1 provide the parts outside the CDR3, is SQTIHQWPATLVQPVGSPLSLECTVEGTSNPNLYWYRQAAGRGLQLLFYSVGIGQISSEVPQNLSASRPQDRQFILSSKKLLLSDSGFYLCAWTSGTSYNEQFFGPGTRLTVL.

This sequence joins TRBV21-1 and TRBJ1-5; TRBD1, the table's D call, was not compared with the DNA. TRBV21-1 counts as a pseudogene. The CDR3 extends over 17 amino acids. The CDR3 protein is CASSKEVPGVVSQPQHF. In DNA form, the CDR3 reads TGTGCCAGCAGCAAAGAGGTCCCAGGGGTGGTTTCCCAGCCCCAGCATTTT.

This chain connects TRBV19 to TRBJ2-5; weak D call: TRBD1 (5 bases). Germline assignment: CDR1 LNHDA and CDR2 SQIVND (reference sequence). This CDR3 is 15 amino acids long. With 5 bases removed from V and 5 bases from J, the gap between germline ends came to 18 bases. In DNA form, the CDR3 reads TGTGCCAGTAGTCCGGACACCAAGTCTTGGGAGACCCAGTACTTC. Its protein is CASSPDTKSWETQYF. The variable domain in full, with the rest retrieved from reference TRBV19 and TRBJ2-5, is DGGITQSPKYLFRKEGQNVTLSCEQNLNHDAMYWYRQDPGQGLRLIYYSQIVNDFQKGDIAEGYSVSREKKESFPLTVTSAQKNPTAFYLCASSPDTKSWETQYFGPGTRLLVL.

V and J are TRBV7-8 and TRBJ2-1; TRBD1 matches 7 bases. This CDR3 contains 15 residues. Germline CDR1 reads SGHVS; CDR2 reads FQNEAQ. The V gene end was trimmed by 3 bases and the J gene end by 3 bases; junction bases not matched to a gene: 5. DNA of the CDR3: TGTGCCAGCAGCTTGGGACAGTTAGACTACAATGAGCAGTTCTTC. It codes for CASSLGQLDYNEQFF.

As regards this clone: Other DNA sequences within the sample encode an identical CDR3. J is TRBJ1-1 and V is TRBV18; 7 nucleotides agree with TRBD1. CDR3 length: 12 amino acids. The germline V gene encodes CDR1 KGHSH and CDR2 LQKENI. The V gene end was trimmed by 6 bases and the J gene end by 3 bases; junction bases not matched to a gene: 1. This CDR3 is CASSQGDTEAFF. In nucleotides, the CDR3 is TGTGCCAGCTCCCAGGGGGACACTGAAGCTTTCTTT.

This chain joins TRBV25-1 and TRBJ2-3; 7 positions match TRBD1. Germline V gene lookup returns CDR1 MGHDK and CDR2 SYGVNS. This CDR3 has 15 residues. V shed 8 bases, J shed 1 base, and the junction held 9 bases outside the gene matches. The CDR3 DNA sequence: TGTGCCAGCGCGCGTCGGGACAGACGCACAGATACGCAGTATTTT. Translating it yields CASARRDRRTDTQYF.

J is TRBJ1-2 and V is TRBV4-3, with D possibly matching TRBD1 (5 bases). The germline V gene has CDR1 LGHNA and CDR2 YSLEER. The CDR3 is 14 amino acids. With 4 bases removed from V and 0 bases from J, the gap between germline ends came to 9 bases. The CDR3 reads CASSRGLANYGYTF. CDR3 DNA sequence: TGCGCCAGCAGCCGGGGCCTAGCTAACTATGGCTACACCTTC.

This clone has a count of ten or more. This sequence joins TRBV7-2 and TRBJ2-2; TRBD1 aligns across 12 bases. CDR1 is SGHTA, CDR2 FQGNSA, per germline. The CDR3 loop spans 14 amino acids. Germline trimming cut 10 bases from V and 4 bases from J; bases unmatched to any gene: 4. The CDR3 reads CATRDRGLTGELFF. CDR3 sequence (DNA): TGTGCCACTCGGGACAGGGGGCTCACCGGGGAGCTGTTTTTT.

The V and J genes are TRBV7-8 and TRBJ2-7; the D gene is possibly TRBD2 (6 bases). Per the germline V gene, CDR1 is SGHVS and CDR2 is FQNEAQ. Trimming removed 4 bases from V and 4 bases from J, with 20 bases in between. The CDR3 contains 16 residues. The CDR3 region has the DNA TGTGCCAGCAGCTCCCTTCGGGGGAGGTCCATTTACGAGCAGTACTTC. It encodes CASSSLRGRSIYEQYF. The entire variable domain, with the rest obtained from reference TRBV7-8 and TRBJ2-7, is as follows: GAGVSQSPRYKVAKRGQDVALRCDPISGHVSLFWYQQALGQGPEFLTYFQNEAQLDKSGLPSDRFFAERPEGSVSTLKIQRTQQEDSAVYLCASSSLRGRSIYEQYFGPGTRLTVT.

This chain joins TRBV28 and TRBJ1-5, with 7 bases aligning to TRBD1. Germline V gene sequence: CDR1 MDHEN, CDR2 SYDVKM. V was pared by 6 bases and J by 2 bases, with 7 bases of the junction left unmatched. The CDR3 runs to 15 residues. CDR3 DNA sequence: TGTGCCAGCAGCCAGACAGGGATGGGCAATCAGCCCCAGCATTTT. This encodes CASSQTGMGNQPQHF.

CDR3 region: CASSLGGTGNTEAFF. In DNA, the CDR3 is TGCGCCAGCAGCTTGGGTGGGACAGGGAACACTGAAGCTTTCTTT. The chain uses TRBV5-1 and TRBJ1-1; 8 nucleotides align to TRBD1. CDR3 length: 15 amino acids. Germline loops: CDR1 SGHRS, CDR2 YFSETQ. The trim removed 0 bases at V and 1 base at J, leaving 2 bases unmatched.

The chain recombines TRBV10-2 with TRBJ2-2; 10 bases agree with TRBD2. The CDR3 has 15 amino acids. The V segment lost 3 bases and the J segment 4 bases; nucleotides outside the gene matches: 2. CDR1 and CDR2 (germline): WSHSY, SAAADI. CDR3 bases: TGCGCCAGCAGTGATAGCGGGGGGCTCACCGGGGAGCTGTTTTTT. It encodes CASSDSGGLTGELFF.